This T cell receptor beta chain was identified in a study of cytomegalovirus exposure and HLA in healthy donors. Study-wide results and limits: According to reports, the classifier identified cytomegalovirus status with high specificity and sensitivity.

The PCR was carried out with 60 Vbeta primers and 13 Jbeta primers. TCRdb's table, derived via immunoSEQ multiplex PCR, lists solely in-frame clones and lacks some. In the table there are 100,000 to 150,000 clones, around 8.5% of which are singletons. Donors sampled were nominally healthy, though unrecorded immune exposures were likely. Notes on this clone: The antigen is undetermined.

With 7 bases removed from V and 2 bases from J, the gap between germline ends came to 9 bases. In germline, CDR1 is MNHEY, CDR2 SVGAGI. This CDR3 comprises 14 residues. Specimen: PBMCs. The chain employs TRBV6-5 and TRBJ1-6; the D is unclear. The receptor comes from a man aged 35 to 55 in good health and CMV-seronegative. Here the CDR3 DNA reads TGTGCCAGCACCGTGGGCCCCTATAATTCACCCCTCCACTTT. The encoded protein is CASTVGPYNSPLHF.